One sample yielded the 15 T cell receptor beta chains listed below, sequenced in a study of identifying expanded T cells in peripheral blood. The repertoire was sequenced with immunoSEQ multiplex PCR; TCRdb's copy has only in-frame clones and lacks some. The sample comprises under 150,000 clones, roughly 84% of which are singletons, and 3.3% rests with the top ten. Material for sequencing was blood. The receptors originated from a person aged 18 to 70 in good health.

The chain is built from TRBV19 and TRBJ2-1; D is possibly TRBD2 (5 bases). Germline CDR1 LNHDA, CDR2 SQIVND (reference sequence). Trimming removed 3 bases from V and 10 bases from J, with 13 bases in between. The CDR3 loop spans 13 amino acids. The CDR3 spells CASSIWTVREQFF. For the CDR3, the DNA is TGTGCCAGTAGTATTTGGACTGTCAGAGAGCAGTTCTTC.

The V gene is TRBV5-1, the J gene TRBJ2-5; D may correspond to TRBD1 or TRBD2 (5 bases each). The CDR3 totals 16 residues. The V end lost 2 bases, the J end lost 0 bases, and 14 bases lay between the germline ends. CDR1 is SGHRS and CDR2 is YFSETQ in the germline V gene. CDR3 sequence (DNA): TGCGCCAGCAGCTTCGGGGCAGGGAGTAACCAAGAGACCCAGTACTTC. It encodes CASSFGAGSNQETQYF. Complete variable domain (other parts from reference TRBV5-1 and TRBJ2-5): KAGVTQTPRYLIKTRGQQVTLSCSPISGHRSVSWYQQTPGQGLQFLFEYFSETQRNKGNFPGRFSGRQFSNSRSEMNVSTLELGDSALYLCASSFGAGSNQETQYFGPGTRLLVL.

The rearrangement links TRBV9 to TRBJ1-2, with TRBD1 as a possible D gene (6 bases). The V end lost 0 bases, the J end lost 7 bases, and 16 bases lay between the germline ends. Germline CDR1 is SGDLS and CDR2 is YYNGEE. The CDR3 contains 15 residues. The CDR3 region is CASSVEAGDVFGYTF. The DNA for the CDR3 is TGTGCCAGCAGCGTAGAAGCAGGGGATGTCTTTGGCTACACCTTC.

The chain links TRBV7-9 to TRBJ2-7; no definite D call. The CDR3 totals 13 residues. Trimming pared 5 bases from V and 7 bases from J, leaving 15 bases between. Looked up from germline, CDR1 is SEHNR and CDR2 is FQNEAQ (reference sequence). This CDR3 reads CASSPHLNGEQYF. As DNA, the CDR3 is TGTGCCAGCAGCCCACACCTAAATGGAGAGCAGTACTTC.

The J gene is TRBJ1-1, the V gene TRBV19, with TRBD1 identical over 11 bases. The CDR3 is made up of 13 amino acids. Per the germline V gene, CDR1 is LNHDA and CDR2 is SQIVND (reference sequence). With 8 bases clipped from V and 4 bases from J, the junction kept 3 bases outside the gene matches. The CDR3 sequence: CASGQGASTEAFF. The CDR3 DNA reads as TGTGCCAGTGGACAGGGGGCTTCCACTGAAGCTTTCTTT.

The rearrangement uses TRBV7-2 and TRBJ1-6; 8 nucleotides match TRBD1. This CDR3 has 16 amino acids. With 5 bases clipped from V and 9 bases from J, the junction kept 12 bases outside the gene matches. The germline CDR1 and CDR2 sequences are SGHTA and FQGNSA. This CDR3 reads CASSPRKDRVGSPLHF. In DNA, the CDR3 is TGTGCCAGCAGCCCAAGGAAGGACAGGGTCGGTTCACCCCTCCACTTT.

This chain uses TRBV6-1 with TRBJ1-5, with D unresolved. V lost 7 bases to trimming and J lost 11 bases, with 15 bases between them. CDR3 length: 12 amino acids. Germline V gives CDR1 MNHNS, CDR2 SASEGT. Here the CDR3 DNA reads TGTGCCAGCAAAGTTGAGGTTGGGTCCCAGCATTTT. Its protein product is CASKVEVGSQHF.

The chain joins TRBV7-9 to TRBJ1-1; TRBD1 matches at 8 bases. CDR1 and CDR2 (germline): SEHNR, FQNEAQ (reference sequence). The CDR3 extends over 15 amino acids. Unmatched junction bases numbered 5, after V lost 5 bases and J lost 0 bases. The CDR3 nucleotides are TGTGCCAGCAGCGGGAGGACAGGGCTGAACACTGAAGCTTTCTTT. Translating it yields CASSGRTGLNTEAFF.

This rearrangement joins TRBV7-2 to TRBJ2-2; D not certain. CDR1 and CDR2 from the germline V gene are SGHTA and FQGNSA. Trimming took off 6 bases at V and 4 bases at J, with 15 bases between the two ends. This CDR3 contains 15 residues. The CDR3 DNA is TGTGCCAGCAGATGGGCCTCGATGGCCACCGGGGAGCTGTTTTTT. It is translated as CASRWASMATGELFF. Drawing the rest from reference TRBV7-2 and TRBJ2-2, the complete variable domain is GAGVSQSPSNKVTEKGKDVELRCDPISGHTALYWYRQSLGQGLEFLIYFQGNSAPDKSGLPSDRFSAERTGGSVSTLTIQRTQQEDSAVYLCASRWASMATGELFFGEGSRLTVL.

This clone appeared a few times. This CDR3 reads CATPPLTGNTEAFF. Here the CDR3 DNA reads TGTGCCACCCCCCCCCTCACGGGGAACACTGAAGCTTTCTTT. The rearrangement links TRBV6-1 to TRBJ1-1; unclear D gene. Germline CDR1 and CDR2: MNHNS and SASEGT. The CDR3 has 14 residues. With 10 bases removed from V and 1 base from J, the gap between germline ends came to 16 bases.

The CDR3 nucleotides are TGTGCCATCAGTGCAGGCAGCTACGAGCAGTACTTC. Protein product: CAISAGSYEQYF. The genes are TRBV10-3 and TRBJ2-7; D is undetermined. V was cut by 4 bases and J by 3 bases, with 7 bases left in between. Looked up from germline, CDR1 is ENHRY and CDR2 is SYGVKD. The CDR3 is 12 amino acids.

This rearrangement joins TRBV19 to TRBJ1-1; D is unclear. Germline V gene sequence: CDR1 LNHDA, CDR2 SQIVND (reference sequence). The CDR3 spans 15 residues. The V end lost 1 base, the J end lost 1 base, and 10 bases lay between the germline ends. CDR3 sequence: CASSIAAVENTEAFF. The DNA of the CDR3 is TGTGCCAGTAGTATAGCGGCCGTGGAGAACACTGAAGCTTTCTTT.

This clone was observed a single time. The chain combines TRBV20-1 with TRBJ1-2; TRBD1 matches at 7 bases. The CDR3 spans 11 residues. The germline CDR1 and CDR2 sequences are DFQATT and SNEGSKA (reference sequence). Trimming cost V 6 bases and J 8 bases; bases outside gene matches: 6. CDR3 amino acids: CSAVTGPGYTF. The CDR3 DNA reads as TGCAGTGCCGTGACAGGGCCCGGCTACACCTTC.

This clone has only one observation. The genes are TRBV5-1 and TRBJ1-2; 10 positions agree with TRBD1. Unmatched junction bases numbered 7, after V lost 4 bases and J lost 7 bases. This CDR3 contains 14 residues. CDR1 and CDR2 from the germline V gene are SGHRS and YFSETQ. In DNA form, the CDR3 reads TGCGCCAGCAGCGGGAGGGACAGGGGAGGTGGCTACACCTTC. Translation: CASSGRDRGGGYTF.

The CDR3 reads CASIQGWETQYF. DNA for the CDR3: TGTGCCAGCATACAGGGCTGGGAGACCCAGTACTTC. This chain uses TRBV2 with TRBJ2-5; D might be TRBD1 (6 bases). V lost 7 bases to trimming and J lost 5 bases, with 11 bases between them. Germline V gene lookup returns CDR1 SNHLY and CDR2 FYNNEI. The CDR3 totals 12 residues.